These T cell receptor beta chains were read from a single sample in a study of shared clonotypes between healthy human individuals. Profiled with immunoSEQ multiplex PCR; TCRdb holds only in-frame clones, not every one. The data contain roughly 2 million clones, just under 95% of them seen just once; the ten biggest clones take up more than 0.95%. The sequencing input was naive CD8+ T cells sorted from blood. The receptors were gathered from a man between 18 and 35 years old in good health. Both conserved end residues are part of each CDR3. The order of the fields is J gene, V gene, clone size, D gene, CDR3 protein, CDR3 DNA. D genes are given only for firm matches. The size of a clone is reported for some rows only, either as once, few or many, or as a class for expanded clones.

j_call: TRBJ2-7; v_call: TRBV7-6; clone_size: NA; d_call: TRBD1; cdr3_aa: CASSPTGGFEDEQYF; cdr3_nt: TGTGCCAGCAGCCCCACAGGGGGCTTTGAGGACGAGCAGTACTTC
j_call: TRBJ2-2; v_call: TRBV29-1; clone_size: NA; d_call: NA; cdr3_aa: CSVEEKGRNTGELFF; cdr3_nt: TGCAGCGTTGAAGAAAAAGGGAGAAACACCGGGGAGCTGTTTTTT
j_call: TRBJ2-7; v_call: TRBV5-6; clone_size: once; d_call: NA; cdr3_aa: CASSLGTYEQYF; cdr3_nt: TGTGCCAGCAGCTTAGGCACCTACGAGCAGTACTTC
j_call: TRBJ2-5; v_call: TRBV18; clone_size: few; d_call: TRBD1; cdr3_aa: CASSRTGPTQYF; cdr3_nt: TGTGCCAGCTCACGGACAGGGCCGACCCAGTACTTC
j_call: TRBJ2-7; v_call: TRBV15; clone_size: NA; d_call: TRBD1; cdr3_aa: CATRDDRTGLHEQYF; cdr3_nt: TGTGCCACCAGAGACGACCGGACAGGTCTCCACGAGCAGTACTTC
j_call: TRBJ2-5; v_call: TRBV5-6; clone_size: NA; d_call: TRBD1; cdr3_aa: CASSSVTGQGQETQYF; cdr3_nt: TGTGCCAGCAGCTCAGTGACGGGACAGGGGCAAGAGACCCAGTACTTC
j_call: TRBJ1-2; v_call: TRBV5-5; clone_size: NA; d_call: NA; cdr3_aa: CASSSTPGPSGDYGYTF; cdr3_nt: TGTGCCAGCAGCTCGACCCCGGGACCCTCGGGGGACTATGGCTACACCTTC
j_call: TRBJ2-2; v_call: TRBV4-2; clone_size: NA; d_call: TRBD2; cdr3_aa: CASSQDKEGAGIRAGTGELFF; cdr3_nt: TGTGCCAGCAGCCAAGATAAGGAGGGAGCGGGAATACGGGCAGGCACCGGGGAGCTGTTTTTT
j_call: TRBJ1-1; v_call: TRBV11-2; clone_size: NA; d_call: NA; cdr3_aa: CASSLTKYSGAPEAFF; cdr3_nt: TGTGCCAGCAGTCTTACAAAATATTCAGGGGCCCCTGAAGCTTTCTTT
j_call: TRBJ2-7; v_call: TRBV6-5; clone_size: NA; d_call: TRBD2; cdr3_aa: CASSYWSGRAAEQYF; cdr3_nt: TGTGCCAGCAGTTACTGGAGCGGGAGGGCTGCCGAGCAGTACTTC
j_call: TRBJ1-1; v_call: TRBV4-3; clone_size: NA; d_call: TRBD1; cdr3_aa: CASSQGDRKEVNTEAFF; cdr3_nt: TGCGCCAGCAGCCAAGGGGACAGGAAGGAGGTGAACACTGAAGCTTTCTTT
j_call: TRBJ2-2; v_call: TRBV4-3; clone_size: once; d_call: TRBD2; cdr3_aa: CASSQIWREDTGELFF; cdr3_nt: TGCGCCAGCAGTCAGATCTGGCGGGAGGACACCGGGGAGCTGTTTTTT
j_call: TRBJ2-5; v_call: TRBV7-9; clone_size: NA; d_call: TRBD1; cdr3_aa: CASSSQGPSGETQYF; cdr3_nt: TGTGCCAGCAGCTCACAGGGGCCGAGTGGAGAGACCCAGTACTTC
j_call: TRBJ2-1; v_call: TRBV6-5; clone_size: once; d_call: NA; cdr3_aa: CASSFGNEQFF; cdr3_nt: TGTGCCAGCAGTTTTGGCAATGAGCAGTTCTTC
j_call: TRBJ2-7; v_call: TRBV18; clone_size: NA; d_call: NA; cdr3_aa: CASSPLAEGSYEQYF; cdr3_nt: TGTGCCAGCTCACCGCTAGCTGAGGGCTCCTACGAGCAGTACTTC
j_call: TRBJ2-5; v_call: TRBV6-6; clone_size: NA; d_call: TRBD1; cdr3_aa: CASSLDRVGKTQYF; cdr3_nt: TGTGCCAGCAGCTTGGACAGGGTGGGCAAGACCCAGTACTTC
j_call: TRBJ2-7; v_call: TRBV9; clone_size: NA; d_call: NA; cdr3_aa: CASSVASGTASYEQYF; cdr3_nt: TGTGCCAGCAGCGTAGCTTCCGGGACTGCCTCCTACGAGCAGTACTTC
j_call: TRBJ2-2; v_call: TRBV7-8; clone_size: NA; d_call: TRBD1; cdr3_aa: CASSLGQGVDGELFF; cdr3_nt: TGTGCCAGCAGCTTAGGGCAGGGGGTAGACGGGGAGCTGTTTTTT